Listed below are T cell receptor beta chains from one sample, sequenced in a study of blood T cells in healthy people across ages. Each CDR3 protein is one row after TCRdb ran MiXCR on the 5' RACE reads. This table has about 780,000 distinct CDR3 sequences, approximately 67% appearing once. What was sequenced was blood. The receptors here all came from a man aged 30-40 years in good health. Both conserved end residues are part of each CDR3. Fields, in order: V gene, D gene, clone size, CDR3 length, J gene, CDR3 DNA, CDR3 protein. The D gene is left open where the match is weak. Clone size appears in some rows only: once, few, many, or a class for an expanded clone.

>TRBV6-5|TRBD2|NA|16|TRBJ2-5
TGTGCCAGCAGTTATTCTAGCGGGGGGGCCGGAGAGACCCAGTACTTC
CASSYSSGGAGETQYF
>TRBV5-1|NA|NA|15|TRBJ1-5
TGCGCCAGCAGCCTCCAGGAGTACGGAAATCAGCCCCAGCATTTT
CASSLQEYGNQPQHF
>TRBV9|NA|few|11|TRBJ1-2
TGTGCCAGCAGCGGAGTTTGGGGCTACACCTTC
CASSGVWGYTF
>TRBV7-2|NA|NA|12|TRBJ2-1
TGTGCCAGCAGCCCTGGGGGGCTCCTTCGGTTCTTC
CASSPGGLLRFF
>TRBV25-1|NA|NA|14|TRBJ1-5
TGTGCCAGCAGTGAGGCGGGGACCCTAGGGCCCCAGCATTTT
CASSEAGTLGPQHF
>TRBV20-1|NA|NA|15|TRBJ2-3
TGCAGTGCTAGTAACCCGGGACACGGGAAGGATACGCAGTATTTT
CSASNPGHGKDTQYF
>TRBV29-1|NA|few|13|TRBJ1-1
TGCAGCGTCCAGGCCGGCGGTAACACTGAAGCTTTCTTT
CSVQAGGNTEAFF
>TRBV20-1|NA|NA|13|TRBJ1-2
TGCAGTGCTAGAGTAGGGGGTGAGGCTGGCTACACCTTC
CSARVGGEAGYTF
>TRBV10-3|TRBD1|few|20|TRBJ2-1
TGTGCCATCAGTGAGTCCCTCGGGACAGGGGGTCGCTATTCCTACAATGAGCAGTTCTTC
CAISESLGTGGRYSYNEQFF
>TRBV20-1|NA|few|13|TRBJ2-7
TGCAGTGCTAGAGCTGGATTAGCCTACGAGCAGTACTTC
CSARAGLAYEQYF
>TRBV7-8|NA|few|13|TRBJ2-5
TGTGCCAGCAGCTTAGTCAGCCAAGAGACCCAGTACTTC
CASSLVSQETQYF
>TRBV10-3|NA|few|15|TRBJ2-3
TGTGCCATCAGTGAGTCGGGCTCTAGCACAGATACGCAGTATTTT
CAISESGSSTDTQYF
>TRBV6-2/TRBV6-3|NA|few|14|TRBJ1-1
TGTGCCAGCAGTTACTCGAGAAGGAACACTGAAGCTTTCTTT
CASSYSRRNTEAFF
>TRBV28|NA|NA|14|TRBJ1-1
TGTGCCAGCAGCCCCCCCGGGGGGGGCACTGAAGCTTTCTTT
CASSPPGGGTEAFF
>TRBV7-3|TRBD1|few|15|TRBJ2-7
TGTGCCAGCCCTAGTGGACAGGGGAGCTCCTACGAGCAGTACTTT
CASPSGQGSSYEQYF
>TRBV29-1|NA|NA|12|TRBJ2-5
TGCAGCGAGAGGGACCAAGCGGAGACCCAGTACTTC
CSERDQAETQYF
>TRBV15|TRBD1|few|16|TRBJ1-2
TGTGCCACCAGCGGAGGGGTACAGGGGACCGGGTATGGCTACACCTTC
CATSGGVQGTGYGYTF
>TRBV28|TRBD1|NA|15|TRBJ2-7
TGTGCCAGCAGTTTAGCAGGGGGCACGGTAAACGAGCAGTACTTC
CASSLAGGTVNEQYF
>TRBV7-9|TRBD2|NA|13|TRBJ2-1
TGTGCCAGCAGCGAGGCGGGGGGGGATGAGCAGTTCTTC
CASSEAGGDEQFF
>TRBV28|NA|few|14|TRBJ2-7
TGTGCCAGCAGCCCTACAGACAGGTCGTCTCGGCAGTACTTC
CASSPTDRSSRQYF
>TRBV12-3/TRBV12-4|TRBD2|NA|18|TRBJ2-6
TGTGCCAGCAGTTTGGTAGCGGGGGGACTCTCTGGGGCCAACGTCCTGACTTTC
CASSLVAGGLSGANVLTF
>TRBV2|TRBD1|NA|13|TRBJ1-5
TGTGCCAGCAGTGAAGCGGGACAGGTTGGCCAGCATTTT
CASSEAGQVGQHF
>TRBV10-3|NA|NA|12|TRBJ2-3
TGTGCCATCAGTGGCAGAACAGATACGCAGTATTTT
CAISGRTDTQYF
>TRBV28|NA|NA|12|TRBJ2-7
TGTGCCAGCAGTTTCGAGTTCGAAGAGCAGTACTTC
CASSFEFEEQYF
>TRBV25-1|NA|NA|13|TRBJ1-1
TGTGCCAGCAGTGAGGGGGCAGGAACTGAAGCTTTCTTT
CASSEGAGTEAFF
>TRBV15|NA|NA|13|TRBJ2-3
TGTGCCACCGGAGGCAGATACACAGGTACGCAGTATTTT
CATGGRYTGTQYF
>TRBV3-1|NA|once|15|TRBJ2-7
TGTGCCAGCAGCCAAGACCACAGGGTTACCCACGAGCAGTACTTC
CASSQDHRVTHEQYF
>TRBV12-3/TRBV12-4|NA|many|14|TRBJ2-5
TGTGCCAGCAGTTTAAAAGGGGCTTGGGAGACCCAGTACTTC
CASSLKGAWETQYF